These 12 T cell receptor beta chains originate from one sample sequenced in a study of Graves' ophthalmopathy and Graves' hyperthyroidism. Investigators amplified TCR beta CDR3 regions from RNA transcripts. Second-round multiplex PCR came after first-round RT-PCR with HTBI primers. TCRdb re-called the multiplex PCR reads through MiXCR, storing one row per CDR3 protein. The top ten hold around 40% of the sample, which has about 740,000 distinct CDR3 sequences, 40% seen once. The sequenced sample was peripheral blood. The origin of the receptors is an adult man with Graves' ophthalmopathy.

This clonotype was observed at least ten times. The genes are TRBV15 and TRBJ1-2; TRBD1 matches 9 bases. This CDR3 contains 15 residues. CDR1 is LNHNV, CDR2 YYDKDF, per germline (reference sequence). Trimming cost V 2 bases and J 3 bases; bases outside gene matches: 4. CDR3: CATSRWGQGDYGYTF. In nucleotides, the CDR3 is TGTGCCACCAGCAGATGGGGACAGGGAGACTATGGCTACACCTTC.

This clonotype was counted only a few times. The V call is TRBV29-1, the J call TRBJ1-5, with D perhaps matching TRBD1 (5 bases). Looked up from germline, CDR1 is SQVTM and CDR2 is ANQGSEA. CDR3 size: 12 residues. Trimming removed 8 bases from V and 0 bases from J, with 8 bases in between. CDR3 DNA sequence: TGCAGCTCCGGACATAGCAATCAGCCCCAGCATTTT. It yields the protein CSSGHSNQPQHF.

The chain has TRBV2 and TRBJ1-2, with 9 bases fitting TRBD1. CDR1 is SNHLY, CDR2 FYNNEI, per germline. V was pared by 5 bases and J by 8 bases, with 6 bases of the junction left unmatched. This CDR3 contains 13 residues. The CDR3 DNA reads TGTGCCAGCAGTTCGGGACAGGGTATGGGCTACACCTTC. Its protein product is CASSSGQGMGYTF.

V usage is TRBV7-9 and J usage is TRBJ2-2, with TRBD1 identical over 7 bases. This CDR3 has 17 residues. Germline values: CDR1 SEHNR, CDR2 FQNEAQ (reference sequence). Unmatched junction bases numbered 9, after V lost 5 bases and J lost 0 bases. The CDR3 region is CASSHPTGTTNTGELFF. CDR3 in DNA: TGTGCCAGCAGCCACCCGACAGGGACGACGAACACCGGGGAGCTGTTTTTT.

This clonotype was seen just once. The rearrangement joins TRBV9 to TRBJ1-1, with 7 bases aligning to TRBD1. The CDR3 extends over 15 amino acids. Losses at the gene ends were 4 bases for V and 1 base for J; bases not matched to a gene: 7. Per germline, CDR1 SGDLS and CDR2 YYNGEE. The CDR3 nucleotides read TGTGCCAGCAGCCCAGTCAGGGGGGGGAACACTGAAGCTTTCTTT. It encodes CASSPVRGGNTEAFF.

Many counts were recorded for this clonotype. This chain links TRBV2 with TRBJ1-6, with a possible D match to TRBD1 (5 bases). Trimming shortened V by 5 bases and J by 11 bases, and 10 bases separated the two germline ends. Germline V lookup: CDR1 SNHLY, CDR2 FYNNEI. CDR3 length: 12 residues. CDR3 DNA: TGTGCCAGCAGTCTCCGAGGGGCACCCCTCCACTTT. Protein product: CASSLRGAPLHF.

The V call is TRBV29-1, the J call TRBJ2-7; 8 bases are a match to TRBD1. Germline values: CDR1 SQVTM, CDR2 ANQGSEA. The CDR3 spans 16 residues. V dropped 0 bases and J dropped 0; count of bases not matched to a gene: 7. Here the CDR3 reads CSVEDQTGASSYEQYF. The CDR3 coding sequence is TGCAGCGTTGAAGATCAGACAGGGGCGAGCTCCTACGAGCAGTACTTC.

The J gene is TRBJ2-7, the V gene TRBV28; either TRBD1 or TRBD2 may supply D (5 bases each). This CDR3 comprises 14 residues. V shed 4 bases and J shed 0 bases, with 10 bases lying between them. Germline assignment: CDR1 MDHEN and CDR2 SYDVKM. This CDR3 is CASSSGDHSYEQYF. For the CDR3, the DNA is TGTGCCAGCAGTTCTGGGGACCACTCCTACGAGCAGTACTTC. The full variable domain, completed using reference TRBV28 and TRBJ2-7, is DVKVTQSSRYLVKRTGEKVFLECVQDMDHENMFWYRQDPGLGLRLIYFSYDVKMKEKGDIPEGYSVSREKKERFSLILESASTNQTSMYLCASSSGDHSYEQYFGPGTRLTVT.

This clonotype was detected only a few times. The CDR3 is CASSLTQGAVTEAFF. CDR3 DNA: TGTGCCAGCAGCTTAACCCAGGGGGCGGTCACTGAAGCTTTCTTT. This chain connects TRBV7-3 to TRBJ1-1, with 8 bases aligning to TRBD1. From germline, CDR1 is SGHTA and CDR2 FQGTGA. This CDR3 region has 15 residues. V dropped 0 bases and J dropped 4; count of bases not matched to a gene: 4.

In regard to this clonotype: This CDR3 is missing its conserved last phenylalanine or tryptophan, likely due to a read error. It is unclear where the CDR3 begins or ends on the DNA, so no DNA is shown, and the CDR3 is as TCRdb lists it. CDR3 amino acids: CAISPQGTNTEAFL. V usage is TRBV10-3 and J usage is TRBJ1-1; whether TRBD1, the table's D call, matches the DNA was not checked. Germline assignment: CDR1 ENHRY and CDR2 SYGVKD. The CDR3 extends over 14 residues, inclusive of both ends.

V gene TRBV9 combines with J gene TRBJ1-5; 7 nucleotides line up with TRBD1. V gave up 4 bases and J gave up 3 bases; unmatched junction bases: 7. The germline CDR1 and CDR2 sequences are SGDLS and YYNGEE. This CDR3 contains 15 residues. The CDR3 reads CASSQSGQPNQPQHF. The CDR3 DNA sequence: TGTGCCAGCAGCCAATCGGGACAGCCCAATCAGCCCCAGCATTTT. Full variable domain (outside the CDR3, taken from reference TRBV9 and TRBJ1-5): DSGVTQTPKHLITATGQRVTLRCSPRSGDLSVYWYQQSLDQGLQFLIQYYNGEERAKGNILERFSAQQFPDLHSELNLSSLELGDSALYFCASSQSGQPNQPQHFGDGTRLSIL.

This chain links TRBV20-1 with TRBJ1-1; D is ambiguous. Germline CDR1 and CDR2: DFQATT and SNEGSKA (reference sequence). Trimming removed 7 bases at V and 4 bases at J, with 13 bases between. This CDR3 has 12 residues. The CDR3 region is CSGQDGPTEAFF. In DNA form, the CDR3 reads TGCAGTGGGCAGGACGGCCCCACTGAAGCTTTCTTT.